Detailed here is one T cell receptor (beta chain). This clone occurred a few times. The antigen it binds to is not known. Base qualities are not provided; no much larger clone lies one nucleotide away. After removal of 5 bases from V and 5 bases from J, the junction retains 13 bases not matched to a gene. CDR1 and CDR2 are drawn from the germline V gene: SGHTA, FQGNSA. The CDR3, from cysteine to phenylalanine, totals 17 residues. Here the CDR3 DNA is all that survives: 51 bases in frame from base 1. Whole blood was collected in K2EDTA tubes by collaborating institutions according to the institutions' own protocols. For TCRbeta analysis, collaborator samples were shipped as frozen whole blood, as isolated PBMCs, or as DNA extracted from either sample type. The entry originates in a study of blood T cell repertoires in COVID-19 (dated by TCRdb to between 2020 and 2021). About the study as a whole: Samples from collaborators originated in the United States, Italy and Spain and spanned both the acute and convalescent phases of COVID-19. The material from the prospective study consisted of cDNA or gDNA derived from T cells, B-cell-depleted T cells, or PBMCs. The dataset comprised deeply sampled blood TCRbeta repertoires from subjects exposed to, actively infected with, or recovered from COVID-19. The repertoires were made available in a free public database intended to serve as a resource for research on the immune response to SARS-CoV-2. The samples were drawn from the first 160 participants of the ongoing ImmuneRACE study and from 950 to 1,500 subjects provided by 6 global collaborators. Sample metadata almost always included a de-identified subject ID, COVID-19 status, age in years and sex. Where HLA class I and class II types were available, the types were taken from metadata supplied by the sample provider, not from assay-based typing.

Study-wide conclusions, independent of this receptor: How much clinical and demographic metadata was included differed by source and by participant, and the metadata was provided uncurated.

TCRbeta CDR3 regions were amplified from genomic DNA using the immunoSEQ Assay, a bias-controlled multiplex PCR. Regarding the original processing steps: The number of nucleated cells in each sample was estimated by amplification of reference gene primers within the assay. To quantify the absolute abundance of each unique TCRbeta CDR3 rearrangement, sequence reads were collapsed and filtered. Productive Simpson clonality was computed per sample as the square root of Simpson's diversity index over productive rearrangements. TCRdb obtained this table from immuneACCESS and retained in-frame rearrangements with V and J assigned. These tables miss some clones; where compared with another copy, unresolved V genes account for less than half of the shortfall, and the remainder is unexplained. Clone size and the V and J calls come from that table; the DNA yielded D and trimming. For this sample there are 100,000 to 150,000 clones; around four fifths appear just once. The top ten clones comprise around 25% of the sample.

The chain links TRBV7-2 with TRBJ2-5, with 11 bases in between that match TRBD2. The clonotype comes from a human donor in a cohort sampled during active COVID-19. The sequenced sample consisted of peripheral blood. CDR3 reads: CASSEPTGLAVSETQYF. Here is the DNA: TGTGCCAGCAGCGAGCCTACGGGACTAGCGGTTTCGGAGACCCAGTACTTC.